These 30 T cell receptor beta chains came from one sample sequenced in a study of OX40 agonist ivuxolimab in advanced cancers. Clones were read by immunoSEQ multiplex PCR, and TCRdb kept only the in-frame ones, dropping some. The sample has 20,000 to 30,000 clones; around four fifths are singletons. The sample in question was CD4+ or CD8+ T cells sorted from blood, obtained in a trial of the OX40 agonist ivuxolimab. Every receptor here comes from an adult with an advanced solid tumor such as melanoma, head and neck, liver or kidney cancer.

CDR3 bases: TGTGCCAGCAGCCCGTACCAAGAGACCCAGTACTTC. Protein sequence: CASSPYQETQYF. The chain uses TRBV7-2 and TRBJ2-5; no clear D gene. Germline V gene sequence: CDR1 SGHTA, CDR2 FQGNSA. CDR3 length equals 12 residues. V lost 5 bases, J lost 0 bases, and 4 bases lay in between.

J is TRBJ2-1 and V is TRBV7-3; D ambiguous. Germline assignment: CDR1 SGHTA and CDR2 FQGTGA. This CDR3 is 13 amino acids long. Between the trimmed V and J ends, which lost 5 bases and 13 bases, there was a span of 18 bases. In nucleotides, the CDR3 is TGTGCCAGCAGCCCGAAATCTGCTGGGTCCCAGTTCTTC. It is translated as CASSPKSAGSQFF.

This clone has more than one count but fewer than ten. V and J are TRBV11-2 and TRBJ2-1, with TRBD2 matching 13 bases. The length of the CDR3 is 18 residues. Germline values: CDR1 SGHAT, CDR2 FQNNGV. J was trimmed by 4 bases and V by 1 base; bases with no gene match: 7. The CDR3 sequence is CASSLALRLAGGYNEQFF. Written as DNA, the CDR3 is TGTGCCAGCAGCTTAGCCCTAAGACTAGCGGGGGGTTACAATGAGCAGTTCTTC.

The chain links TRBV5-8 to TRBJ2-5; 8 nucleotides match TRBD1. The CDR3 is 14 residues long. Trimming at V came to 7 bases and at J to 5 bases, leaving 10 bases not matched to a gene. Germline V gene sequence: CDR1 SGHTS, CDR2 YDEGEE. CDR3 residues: CASDEQGERETQYF. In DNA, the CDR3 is TGTGCCAGCGATGAACAGGGGGAAAGGGAGACCCAGTACTTC.

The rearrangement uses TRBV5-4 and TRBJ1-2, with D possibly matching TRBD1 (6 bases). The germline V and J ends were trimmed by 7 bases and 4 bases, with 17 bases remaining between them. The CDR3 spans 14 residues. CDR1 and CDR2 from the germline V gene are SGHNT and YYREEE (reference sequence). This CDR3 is CASSLTGLIYGYTF. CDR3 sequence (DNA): TGTGCCAGCTCGCTGACAGGTCTCATCTATGGCTACACCTTC.

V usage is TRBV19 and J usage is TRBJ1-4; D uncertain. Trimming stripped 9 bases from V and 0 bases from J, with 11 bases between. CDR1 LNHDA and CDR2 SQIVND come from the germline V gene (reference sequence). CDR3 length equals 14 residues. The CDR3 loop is CASGDAATNEKLFF. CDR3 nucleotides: TGTGCCAGCGGGGATGCAGCAACTAATGAAAAACTGTTTTTT.

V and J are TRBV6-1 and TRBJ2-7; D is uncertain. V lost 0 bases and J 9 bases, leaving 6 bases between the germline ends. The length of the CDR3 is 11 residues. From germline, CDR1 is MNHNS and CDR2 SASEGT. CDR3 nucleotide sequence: TGTGCCAGCAGTGAAGCCACGGGGCAGTACTTC. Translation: CASSEATGQYF.

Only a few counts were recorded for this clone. The CDR3 region has the DNA TGTGCCAGCACCGCCGGAGAGGGAACGGAGCAGTTCTTC. Translation gives CASTAGEGTEQFF. The rearrangement uses TRBV6-6 and TRBJ2-1, with D possibly matching TRBD2 (5 bases). The CDR3 has 13 amino acids. V was clipped by 7 bases and J by 10 bases, with 17 bases between them. Germline CDR1 MNHNY, CDR2 SVGAGI (reference sequence).

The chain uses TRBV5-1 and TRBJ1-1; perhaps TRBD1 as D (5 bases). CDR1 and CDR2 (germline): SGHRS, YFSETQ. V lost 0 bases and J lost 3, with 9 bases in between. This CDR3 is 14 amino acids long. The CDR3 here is CASSLARADTEAFF. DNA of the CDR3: TGCGCCAGCAGCTTGGCCAGGGCGGACACTGAAGCTTTCTTT.

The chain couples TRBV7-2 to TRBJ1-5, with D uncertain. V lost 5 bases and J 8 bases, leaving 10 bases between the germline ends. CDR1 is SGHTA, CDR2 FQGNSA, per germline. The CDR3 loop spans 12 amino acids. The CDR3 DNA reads TGTGCCAGCAGCCCTCCCGGAAAGCCCCAGCATTTT. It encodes CASSPPGKPQHF. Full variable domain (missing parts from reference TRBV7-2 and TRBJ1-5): GAGVSQSPSNKVTEKGKDVELRCDPISGHTALYWYRQSLGQGLEFLIYFQGNSAPDKSGLPSDRFSAERTGGSVSTLTIQRTQQEDSAVYLCASSPPGKPQHFGDGTRLSIL.

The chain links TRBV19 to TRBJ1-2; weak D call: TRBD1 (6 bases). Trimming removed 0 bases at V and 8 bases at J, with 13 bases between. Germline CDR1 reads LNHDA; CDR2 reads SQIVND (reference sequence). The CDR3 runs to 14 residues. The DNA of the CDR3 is TGTGCCAGTAGTATAGATTTTGGGGGCGACGGCTACACCTTC. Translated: CASSIDFGGDGYTF.

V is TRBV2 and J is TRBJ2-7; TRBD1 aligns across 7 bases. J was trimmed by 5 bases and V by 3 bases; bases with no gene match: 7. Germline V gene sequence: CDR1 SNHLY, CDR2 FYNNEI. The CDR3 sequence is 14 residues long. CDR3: CASSERQGGNEQYF. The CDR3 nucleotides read TGTGCCAGCAGTGAGAGACAGGGTGGCAACGAGCAGTACTTC.

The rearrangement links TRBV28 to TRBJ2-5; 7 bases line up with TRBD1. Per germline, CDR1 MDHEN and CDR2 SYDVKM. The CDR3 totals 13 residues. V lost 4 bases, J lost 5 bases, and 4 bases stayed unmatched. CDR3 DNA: TGTGCCAGCAGTTCCAGGGGGACGGAGACCCAGTACTTC. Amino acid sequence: CASSSRGTETQYF.

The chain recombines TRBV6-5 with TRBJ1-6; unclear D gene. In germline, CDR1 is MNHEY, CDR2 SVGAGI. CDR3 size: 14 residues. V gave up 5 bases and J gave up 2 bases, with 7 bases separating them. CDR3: CASSLVTYNSPLHF. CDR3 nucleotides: TGTGCCAGCAGTCTGGTTACCTATAATTCACCCCTCCACTTT.

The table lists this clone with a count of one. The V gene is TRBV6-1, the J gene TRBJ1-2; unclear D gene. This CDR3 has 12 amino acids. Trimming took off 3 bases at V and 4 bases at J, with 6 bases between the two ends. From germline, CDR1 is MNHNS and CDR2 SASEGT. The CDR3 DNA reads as TGTGCCAGCAGTGAGGTGACCTATGGCTACACCTTC. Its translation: CASSEVTYGYTF.

DNA of the CDR3: TGTGCCAGCAGTTCCCGGGACTCCGGCACAGATACGCAGTATTTT. Protein product: CASSSRDSGTDTQYF. V gene TRBV6-6 combines with J gene TRBJ2-3; D may be TRBD2 (6 bases). The CDR3 runs 15 residues. Germline loops: CDR1 MNHNY, CDR2 SVGAGI (reference sequence). V lost 4 bases and J lost 1, with 12 bases in between.

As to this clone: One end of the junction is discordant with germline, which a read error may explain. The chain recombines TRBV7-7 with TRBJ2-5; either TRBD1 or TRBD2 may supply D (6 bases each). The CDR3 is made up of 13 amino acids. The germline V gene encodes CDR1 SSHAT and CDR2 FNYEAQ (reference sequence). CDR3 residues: CASSRGGGETQYF. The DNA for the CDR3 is TGTGCTAGCAGCAGAGGAGGGGGGGAGACCCAGTACTTC.

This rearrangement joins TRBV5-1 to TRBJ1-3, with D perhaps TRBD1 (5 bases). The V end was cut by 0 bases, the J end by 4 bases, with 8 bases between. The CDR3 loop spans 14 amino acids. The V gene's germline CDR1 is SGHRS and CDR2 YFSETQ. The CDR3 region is CASSLETVGNTIYF. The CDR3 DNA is TGCGCCAGCAGCTTGGAGACAGTCGGAAACACCATATATTTT.

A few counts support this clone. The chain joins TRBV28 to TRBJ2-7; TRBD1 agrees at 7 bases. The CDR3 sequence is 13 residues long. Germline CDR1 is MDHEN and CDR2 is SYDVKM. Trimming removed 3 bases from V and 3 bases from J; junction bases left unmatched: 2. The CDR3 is CASSFGQDYEQYF. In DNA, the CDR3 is TGTGCCAGCAGTTTCGGACAGGACTACGAGCAGTACTTC.

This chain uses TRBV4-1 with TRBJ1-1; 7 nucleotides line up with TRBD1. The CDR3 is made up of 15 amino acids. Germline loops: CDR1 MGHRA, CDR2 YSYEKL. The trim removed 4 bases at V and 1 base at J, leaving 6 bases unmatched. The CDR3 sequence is CASSPRQGRNTEAFF. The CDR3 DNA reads TGCGCCAGCAGCCCTCGACAGGGAAGGAACACTGAAGCTTTCTTT.

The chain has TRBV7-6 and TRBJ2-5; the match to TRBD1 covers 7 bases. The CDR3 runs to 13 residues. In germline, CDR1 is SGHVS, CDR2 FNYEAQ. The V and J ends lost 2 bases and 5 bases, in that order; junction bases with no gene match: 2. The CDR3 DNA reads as TGTGCCAGCAGCTTAAACAGGGGTGAGACCCAGTACTTC. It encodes CASSLNRGETQYF. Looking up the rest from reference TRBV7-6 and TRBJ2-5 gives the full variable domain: GAGVSQSPRYKVTKRGQDVALRCDPISGHVSLYWYRQALGQGPEFLTYFNYEAQQDKSGLPNDRFSAERPEGSISTLTIQRTEQRDSAMYRCASSLNRGETQYFGPGTRLLVL.

CDR3 sequence: CASSLDETGELFF. In DNA, the CDR3 is TGTGCCAGCAGCTTGGATGAAACCGGGGAGCTGTTTTTT. The gene calls are TRBV5-4 and TRBJ2-2; D ambiguous. Trimming left V 0 bases short and J 5 bases short, with 5 bases between. This CDR3 is built from 13 residues. Germline V gives CDR1 SGHNT, CDR2 YYREEE (reference sequence).

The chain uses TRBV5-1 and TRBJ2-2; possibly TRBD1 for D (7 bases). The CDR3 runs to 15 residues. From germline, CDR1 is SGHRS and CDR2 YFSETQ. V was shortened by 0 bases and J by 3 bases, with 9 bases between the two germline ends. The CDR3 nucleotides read TGCGCCAGCAGCTTGGGCAGGGGGGACACCGGGGAGCTGTTTTTT. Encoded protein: CASSLGRGDTGELFF.

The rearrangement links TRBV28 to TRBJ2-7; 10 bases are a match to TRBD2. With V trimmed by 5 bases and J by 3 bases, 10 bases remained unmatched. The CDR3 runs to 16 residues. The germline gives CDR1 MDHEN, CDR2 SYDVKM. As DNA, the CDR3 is TGTGCCAGCAGTCCCCTCGGGACTAGCGCCTTCTACGAGCAGTACTTC. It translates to CASSPLGTSAFYEQYF.

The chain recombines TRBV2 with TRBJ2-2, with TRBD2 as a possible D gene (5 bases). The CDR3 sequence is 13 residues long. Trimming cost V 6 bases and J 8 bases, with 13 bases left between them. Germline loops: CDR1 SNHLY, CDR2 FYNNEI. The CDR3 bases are TGTGCCAGCAGCACGGATAGCGTGGGGGAGCTGTTTTTT. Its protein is CASSTDSVGELFF.

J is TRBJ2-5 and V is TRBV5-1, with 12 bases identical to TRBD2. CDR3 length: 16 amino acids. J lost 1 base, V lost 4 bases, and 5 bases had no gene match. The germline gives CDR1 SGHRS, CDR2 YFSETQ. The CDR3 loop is CASSALAGGVQETQYF. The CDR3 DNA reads TGCGCCAGCAGCGCTCTAGCGGGGGGGGTCCAAGAGACCCAGTACTTC.

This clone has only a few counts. In DNA, the CDR3 is TGCAGCGTTGCCGGCTCGGGGAGGGAGACCCAGTACTTC. It is translated as CSVAGSGRETQYF. This chain uses TRBV29-1 with TRBJ2-5; possible D gene TRBD2, 6 bases. The CDR3 is 13 amino acids. The germline CDR1 and CDR2 sequences are SQVTM and ANQGSEA. Trimming took 4 bases from V and 5 from J, leaving 14 bases between them.

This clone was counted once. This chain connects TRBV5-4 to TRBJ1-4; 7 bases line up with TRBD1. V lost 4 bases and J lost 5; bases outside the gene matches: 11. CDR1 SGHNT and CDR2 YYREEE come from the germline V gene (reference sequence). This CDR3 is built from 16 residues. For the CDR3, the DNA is TGTGCCAGCAGCCAGAACAGACAGGGTTTAAATGAAAAACTGTTTTTT. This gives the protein CASSQNRQGLNEKLFF.

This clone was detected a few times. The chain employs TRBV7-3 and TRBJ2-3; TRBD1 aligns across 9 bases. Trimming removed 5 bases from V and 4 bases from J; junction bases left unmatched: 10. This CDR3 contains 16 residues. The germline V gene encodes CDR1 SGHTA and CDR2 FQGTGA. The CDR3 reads CASSHGWTGAPDTQYF. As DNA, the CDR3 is TGTGCCAGCAGCCACGGTTGGACAGGGGCGCCAGATACGCAGTATTTT.

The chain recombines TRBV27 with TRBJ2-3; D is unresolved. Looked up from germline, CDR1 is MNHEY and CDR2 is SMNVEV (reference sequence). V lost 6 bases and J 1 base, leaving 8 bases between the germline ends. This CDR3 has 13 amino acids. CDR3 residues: CASSPLGTDTQYF. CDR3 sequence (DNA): TGTGCCAGCAGCCCTCTTGGCACAGATACGCAGTATTTT.